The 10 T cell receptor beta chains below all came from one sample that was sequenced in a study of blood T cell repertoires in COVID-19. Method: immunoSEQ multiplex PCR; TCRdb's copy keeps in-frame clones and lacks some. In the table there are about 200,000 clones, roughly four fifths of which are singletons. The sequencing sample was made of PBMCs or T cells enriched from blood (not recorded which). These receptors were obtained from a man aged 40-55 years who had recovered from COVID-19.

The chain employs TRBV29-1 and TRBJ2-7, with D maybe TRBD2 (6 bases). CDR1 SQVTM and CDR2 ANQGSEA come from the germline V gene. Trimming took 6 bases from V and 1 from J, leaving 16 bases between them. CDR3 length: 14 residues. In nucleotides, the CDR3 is TGCAGCGTCCTTCCGGGACGGGAGTCCTACGAGCAGTACTTC. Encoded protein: CSVLPGRESYEQYF.

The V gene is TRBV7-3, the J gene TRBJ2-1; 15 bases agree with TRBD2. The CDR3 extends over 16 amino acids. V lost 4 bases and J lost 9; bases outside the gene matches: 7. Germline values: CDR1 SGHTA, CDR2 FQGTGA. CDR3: CASSSSGLAGGVEQFF. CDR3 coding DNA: TGTGCCAGCAGCTCCTCAGGACTAGCGGGAGGGGTTGAGCAGTTCTTC.

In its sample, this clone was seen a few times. Here the CDR3 DNA reads TGCGCCAGCAGCTTCGGGGATAATGAAAAACTGTTTTTT. The encoded protein is CASSFGDNEKLFF. The V and J genes are TRBV5-1 and TRBJ1-4; D not certain. Trimming left V 2 bases short and J 4 bases short, with 6 bases between. The CDR3 totals 13 residues. The V gene's germline CDR1 is SGHRS and CDR2 YFSETQ.

The CDR3 region is CASSFGGSQPQHF. CDR3 bases: TGTGCCAGCAGTTTCGGGGGAAGCCAGCCCCAGCATTTT. The V call is TRBV27, the J call TRBJ1-5, with D perhaps matching TRBD1 (5 bases). Germline V lookup: CDR1 MNHEY, CDR2 SMNVEV (reference sequence). V lost 3 bases to trimming and J lost 7 bases, with 10 bases between them. The CDR3 runs 13 residues.

The CDR3: CASSESVISGRSQETQYF. CDR3 bases: TGCGCCAGCAGTGAGTCAGTTATTAGCGGGAGGTCACAAGAGACCCAGTACTTC. The chain has TRBV10-2 and TRBJ2-5, with 10 bases lining up with TRBD2. Germline V CDR1 and CDR2: WSHSY, SAAADI. V trimming: 0 bases; J trimming: 2 bases; junction bases outside the gene matches: 9. CDR3 size: 18 residues.

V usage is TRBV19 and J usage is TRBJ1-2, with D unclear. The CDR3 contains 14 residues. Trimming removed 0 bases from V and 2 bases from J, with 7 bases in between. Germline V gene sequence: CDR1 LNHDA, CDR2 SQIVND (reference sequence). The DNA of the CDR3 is TGTGCCAGTAGTATAGAATACATCAACTATGGCTACACCTTC. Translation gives CASSIEYINYGYTF. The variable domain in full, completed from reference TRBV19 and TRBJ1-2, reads DGGITQSPKYLFRKEGQNVTLSCEQNLNHDAMYWYRQDPGQGLRLIYYSQIVNDFQKGDIAEGYSVSREKKESFPLTVTSAQKNPTAFYLCASSIEYINYGYTFGSGTRLTVV.

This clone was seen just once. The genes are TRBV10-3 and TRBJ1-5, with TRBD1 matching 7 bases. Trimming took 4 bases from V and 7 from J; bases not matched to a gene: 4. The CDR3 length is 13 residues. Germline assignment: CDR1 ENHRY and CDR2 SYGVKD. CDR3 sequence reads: CAISGQGGQPQHF. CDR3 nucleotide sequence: TGTGCCATCAGTGGACAGGGCGGACAGCCCCAGCATTTT.

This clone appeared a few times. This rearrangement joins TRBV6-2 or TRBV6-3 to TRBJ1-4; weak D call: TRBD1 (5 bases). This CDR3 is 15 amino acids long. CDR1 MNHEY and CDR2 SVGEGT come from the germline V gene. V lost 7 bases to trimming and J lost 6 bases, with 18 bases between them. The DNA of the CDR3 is TGTGCCAGCACCCCCGTTCGGGGCGGGGATGAAAAACTGTTTTTT. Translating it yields CASTPVRGGDEKLFF.

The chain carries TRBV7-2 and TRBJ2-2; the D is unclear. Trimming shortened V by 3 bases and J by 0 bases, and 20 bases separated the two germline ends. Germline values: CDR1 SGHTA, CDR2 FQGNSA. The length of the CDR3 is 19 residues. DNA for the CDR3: TGTGCCAGCAGCTTTAGAGCTTTTTCGCCCCCCTCGAACACCGGGGAGCTGTTTTTT. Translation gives CASSFRAFSPPSNTGELFF.

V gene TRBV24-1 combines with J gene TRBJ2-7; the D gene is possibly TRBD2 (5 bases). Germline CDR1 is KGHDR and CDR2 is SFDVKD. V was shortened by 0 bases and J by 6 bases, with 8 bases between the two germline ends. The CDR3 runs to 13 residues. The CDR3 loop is CATSDLFRGEQYF. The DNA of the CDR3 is TGTGCCACCAGTGATTTGTTCCGGGGCGAGCAGTACTTC.